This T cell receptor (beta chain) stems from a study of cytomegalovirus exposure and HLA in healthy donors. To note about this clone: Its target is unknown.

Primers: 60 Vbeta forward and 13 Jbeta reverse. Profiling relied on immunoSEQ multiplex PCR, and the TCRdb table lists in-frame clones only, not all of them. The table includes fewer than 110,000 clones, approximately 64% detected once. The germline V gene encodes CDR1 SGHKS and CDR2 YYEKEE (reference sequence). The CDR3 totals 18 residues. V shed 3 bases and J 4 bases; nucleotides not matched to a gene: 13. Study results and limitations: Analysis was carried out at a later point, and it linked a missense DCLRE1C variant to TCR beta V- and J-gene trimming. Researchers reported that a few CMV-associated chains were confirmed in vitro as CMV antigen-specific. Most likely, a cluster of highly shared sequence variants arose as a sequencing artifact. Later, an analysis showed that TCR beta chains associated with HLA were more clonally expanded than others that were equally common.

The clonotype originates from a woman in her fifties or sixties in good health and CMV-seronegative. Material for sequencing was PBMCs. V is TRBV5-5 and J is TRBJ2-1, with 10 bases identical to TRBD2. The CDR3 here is CASSSRVRTSGVYNEQFF. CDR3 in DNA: TGTGCCAGCAGCTCCAGGGTTAGGACTAGCGGAGTTTACAATGAGCAGTTCTTC.